This entry lists 24 T cell receptor beta chains sequenced from one sample in a study of blood T cell repertoires in COVID-19. Clones were read by immunoSEQ multiplex PCR, and TCRdb kept only the in-frame ones, dropping some. The profile shows approximately 85,000 clones, 87% of them singletons. Sample: peripheral blood. These receptors all stem from a woman aged 45 to 65 with active or convalescent COVID-19.

This sequence joins TRBV29-1 and TRBJ1-1; weak D call: TRBD1 (6 bases). The germline V and J ends were trimmed by 7 bases and 1 base, with 16 bases remaining between them. CDR1 and CDR2 (germline): SQVTM, ANQGSEA. This CDR3 contains 14 residues. The CDR3 protein is CSAGRTARNTEAFF. CDR3 DNA sequence: TGCAGCGCCGGCCGGACAGCCCGGAACACTGAAGCTTTCTTT.

The rearrangement links TRBV6-6 to TRBJ1-5; unclear D gene. Trimming pared 8 bases from V and 0 bases from J, leaving 11 bases between. The CDR3 is made up of 14 amino acids. Germline CDR1 and CDR2: MNHNY and SVGAGI (reference sequence). DNA of the CDR3: TGTGCCAGCCTTAAAGAGAATAGCAATCAGCCCCAGCATTTT. Translation gives CASLKENSNQPQHF.

This clone has only one observation. The chain is built from TRBV3-1 (or the pseudogene TRBV3-2) and TRBJ1-6, with 9 positions matching TRBD1. The CDR3 is made up of 18 amino acids. After removal of 3 bases from V and 10 bases from J, the junction contained 16 bases not matched to a gene. Germline assignment: CDR1 LGHDT and CDR2 YNNKEL (reference sequence). The CDR3 sequence: CASSQLIGGTGIYSPLHF. The CDR3 DNA is TGTGCCAGCAGCCAGTTAATTGGAGGGACAGGGATCTACTCACCCCTCCACTTT.

The chain employs TRBV19 and TRBJ1-5, with 7 bases aligning to TRBD1. This CDR3 comprises 16 residues. With 6 bases clipped from V and 8 bases from J, the junction kept 16 bases outside the gene matches. CDR1 is LNHDA, CDR2 SQIVND, per germline (reference sequence). The DNA of the CDR3 is TGTGCCAGTAGGAGATCAACCGGGACAGCTCCGGAGCCCCAGCATTTT. Its translation: CASRRSTGTAPEPQHF.

This rearrangement joins TRBV5-1 to TRBJ1-2, with no clear D. This CDR3 is 15 amino acids long. Per the germline V gene, CDR1 is SGHRS and CDR2 is YFSETQ. Deletions cut 4 bases from V and 1 base from J, with 14 bases between. CDR3: CASSPAAGNNYGYTF. For the CDR3, the DNA is TGCGCCAGCAGCCCGGCGGCGGGAAATAACTATGGCTACACCTTC.

This clone occurred once. V usage is TRBV6-2 or TRBV6-3 and J usage is TRBJ1-3; D unresolved. In germline, CDR1 is MNHEY, CDR2 SVGEGT. CDR3 length: 16 residues. Trimming removed 2 bases from V and 0 bases from J, with 11 bases in between. The CDR3 sequence is CASSYGPGLSGNTIYF. For the CDR3, the DNA is TGTGCCAGCAGTTACGGTCCAGGCCTCTCTGGAAACACCATATATTTT.

Of note for this clone: This specimen includes other DNA sequences encoding the same CDR3. The chain couples TRBV6-5 to TRBJ1-1; D possibly corresponds to TRBD1 (5 bases). This CDR3 is built from 14 residues. The ends were cut back, 0 bases at V and 4 bases at J, with 9 bases in the middle. Germline V CDR1 and CDR2: MNHEY, SVGAGI. CDR3 protein: CASSYSGGGTEAFF. The CDR3, as DNA: TGTGCCAGCAGTTACTCGGGGGGGGGCACTGAAGCTTTCTTT.

This chain links TRBV4-2 with TRBJ1-1, with D perhaps matching TRBD1 (5 bases). V gave up 4 bases and J gave up 0 bases, with 12 bases separating them. This CDR3 spans 15 amino acids. Germline CDR1 and CDR2: LGHNA and YNFKEQ. This chain's CDR3 is CASSRTTTVNTEAFF. The CDR3, as DNA: TGTGCCAGCAGCCGGACAACGACTGTGAACACTGAAGCTTTCTTT.

The chain combines TRBV6-1 with TRBJ1-5; 9 bases agree with TRBD1. V shed 2 bases, J shed 3 bases, and the junction held 5 bases outside the gene matches. Germline lookup yields CDR1 MNHNS and CDR2 SASEGT. The CDR3 runs to 16 residues. The CDR3 DNA follows: TGTGCCAGCAGTGAATTCGGGACAGGGTCCAATCAGCCCCAGCATTTT. This sequence encodes CASSEFGTGSNQPQHF.

The V call is TRBV27, the J call TRBJ2-1; 7 bases map to TRBD2. With 8 bases clipped from V and 3 bases from J, the junction kept 7 bases outside the gene matches. In germline, CDR1 is MNHEY, CDR2 SMNVEV (reference sequence). CDR3 length: 14 amino acids. The CDR3 DNA reads TGTGCCAGCCAGCCGGGAGGCATCTACAATGAGCAGTTCTTC. It specifies CASQPGGIYNEQFF.

The chain has TRBV27 and TRBJ1-1; maybe TRBD1 (5 bases). Germline lookup yields CDR1 MNHEY and CDR2 SMNVEV (reference sequence). This CDR3 comprises 14 residues. The V end lost 3 bases, the J end lost 4 bases, and 12 bases lay between the germline ends. CDR3 sequence: CASSFAGRATEAFF. The CDR3 nucleotides are TGTGCCAGCAGTTTTGCAGGGAGGGCCACTGAAGCTTTCTTT.

The gene calls are TRBV6-5 and TRBJ1-5; 7 bases map to TRBD1. The germline gives CDR1 MNHEY, CDR2 SVGAGI. Losses at the gene ends were 7 bases for V and 2 bases for J; bases not matched to a gene: 2. The CDR3 covers 13 residues. In DNA, the CDR3 is TGTGCCAGCATCGGGACAGGCAATCAGCCCCAGCATTTT. This encodes CASIGTGNQPQHF.

V and J are TRBV7-2 and TRBJ2-5; 12 bases match TRBD1. The junction had 3 bases not matched to a gene; V was cut back by 4 bases and J by 6 bases. Germline assignment: CDR1 SGHTA and CDR2 FQGNSA. CDR3 length: 14 amino acids. The CDR3 DNA sequence: TGTGCCAGCAGCTCCGGGACAGGGGGCCAGACCCAGTACTTC. This encodes CASSSGTGGQTQYF.

The chain uses TRBV4-3 and TRBJ1-4, with D possibly matching TRBD1 (6 bases). This CDR3 has 14 residues. Trimming removed 4 bases at V and 13 bases at J, with 19 bases between. Germline V gene sequence: CDR1 LGHNA, CDR2 YSLEER. The CDR3 loop reads CASSRTAAGDGLFF. CDR3 sequence (DNA): TGCGCCAGCAGCCGGACAGCGGCAGGAGATGGACTGTTTTTT.

The gene calls are TRBV25-1 and TRBJ2-3, with 8 bases identical to TRBD1. The CDR3 has 15 amino acids. After removal of 7 bases from V and 1 base from J, the junction contained 7 bases not matched to a gene. Germline CDR1 reads MGHDK; CDR2 reads SYGVNS. The CDR3 region is CASTPGQGGTDTQYF. The CDR3 DNA reads as TGTGCCAGCACCCCAGGACAGGGCGGCACAGATACGCAGTATTTT.

The V gene is TRBV30, the J gene TRBJ1-4; possibly TRBD1 for D (6 bases). Trimming left V 0 bases short and J 8 bases short, with 10 bases between. The germline V gene encodes CDR1 GTSNPN and CDR2 SVGIG (reference sequence). CDR3 length equals 13 residues. In DNA form, the CDR3 reads TGTGCCTGGAGTGTACCACAGGGCGAAAAACTGTTTTTT. As protein: CAWSVPQGEKLFF.

The chain links TRBV3-1 (or the pseudogene TRBV3-2) to TRBJ2-3, with 14 bases aligning to TRBD2. The CDR3 length is 17 residues. Unmatched junction bases numbered 7, after V lost 3 bases and J lost 5 bases. Germline lookup yields CDR1 LGHDT and CDR2 YNNKEL (reference sequence). The CDR3 region has the DNA TGTGCCAGCAGCCACCGACTAGCGGGGGGGCGTGTAGATACGCAGTATTTT. Translating gives CASSHRLAGGRVDTQYF.

The V gene is TRBV6-5, the J gene TRBJ1-1; D may be TRBD1 (6 bases). V lost 2 bases to trimming and J lost 0 bases, with 13 bases between them. This CDR3 comprises 16 residues. CDR1 MNHEY and CDR2 SVGAGI come from the germline V gene. The CDR3 nucleotides are TGTGCCAGCAGTTACACATCCAGGGGTATGAACACTGAAGCTTTCTTT. Encoded protein: CASSYTSRGMNTEAFF.

The J gene is TRBJ2-7, the V gene TRBV29-1; perhaps TRBD2 as D (6 bases). This CDR3 is built from 12 residues. Germline V lookup: CDR1 SQVTM, CDR2 ANQGSEA. Trimming stripped 6 bases from V and 6 bases from J, with 15 bases between. CDR3 bases: TGCAGCGTCAGTAAAGGAGGGAGCGAGCAGTACTTC. Protein sequence: CSVSKGGSEQYF.

Of note for this clone: The sample carries other DNA sequences with the same CDR3. The chain links TRBV27 to TRBJ1-2; 10 bases line up with TRBD1. Per germline, CDR1 MNHEY and CDR2 SMNVEV (reference sequence). The CDR3 runs 13 residues. V dropped 4 bases and J dropped 8; count of bases not matched to a gene: 4. The CDR3 loop reads CASSYGQGGGYTF. The CDR3 DNA reads as TGTGCCAGCAGTTACGGACAGGGGGGCGGCTACACCTTC.

The chain employs TRBV5-1 and TRBJ1-3; weak D call: TRBD1 (5 bases). Germline CDR1 SGHRS, CDR2 YFSETQ. The V and J ends lost 3 bases and 0 bases respectively, with 7 bases between them. There are 14 residues in the CDR3. CDR3 in amino acids: CASSSQDSGNTIYF. CDR3 nucleotide sequence: TGCGCCAGCAGCTCACAGGACTCTGGAAACACCATATATTTT.

The V gene is TRBV4-2, the J gene TRBJ1-4; the D gene is possibly TRBD1 (5 bases). Germline assignment: CDR1 LGHNA and CDR2 YNFKEQ. The CDR3 spans 13 residues. Trimming stripped 4 bases from V and 12 bases from J, with 15 bases between. The CDR3 DNA reads TGTGCCAGCAGCCTACAGAAGATAGGGGAACTGTTTTTT. Protein product: CASSLQKIGELFF.

This sequence joins TRBV5-1 and TRBJ1-1, with 7 bases fitting TRBD1. The CDR3 spans 14 residues. Unmatched junction bases numbered 4, after V lost 4 bases and J lost 1 base. Germline loops: CDR1 SGHRS, CDR2 YFSETQ. CDR3 region: CASSQGTANTEAFF. CDR3 nucleotides: TGCGCCAGCAGCCAAGGGACAGCGAACACTGAAGCTTTCTTT. Full variable domain (missing parts from reference TRBV5-1 and TRBJ1-1): KAGVTQTPRYLIKTRGQQVTLSCSPISGHRSVSWYQQTPGQGLQFLFEYFSETQRNKGNFPGRFSGRQFSNSRSEMNVSTLELGDSALYLCASSQGTANTEAFFGQGTRLTVV.

The chain links TRBV11-2 to TRBJ1-2, with 8 nucleotides matching TRBD1. Trimming took 5 bases from V and 8 from J; bases not matched to a gene: 7. This CDR3 has 13 amino acids. Per the germline V gene, CDR1 is SGHAT and CDR2 is FQNNGV. The CDR3 reads CASSPTGGLGYTF. The CDR3 nucleotides read TGTGCCAGCAGCCCCACAGGGGGTTTGGGCTACACCTTC.